The 3 T cell receptor beta chains presented below share a single source sample, sequenced in a study of T cell responses to AZD1222 COVID-19 vaccine. Clones were read by immunoSEQ multiplex PCR, and TCRdb kept only the in-frame ones, dropping some. The table records under 95,000 clones, 89% of them present only once. This sample comprised peripheral blood, obtained on day 0 of AZD1222 vaccination. All receptors come from an adult in good health.

This chain uses TRBV4-1 with TRBJ2-7; no firm D call. Trimming cost V 0 bases and J 7 bases, with 4 bases left between them. The CDR3 has 11 amino acids. The V gene's germline CDR1 is MGHRA and CDR2 YSYEKL. Here the CDR3 reads CASSQEGEQYF. The CDR3 nucleotides read TGCGCCAGCAGCCAAGAGGGAGAGCAGTACTTC.

The DNA for the CDR3 is TGTGCCAGCGGGAAGGGGAGGAGGAACACTGAAGCTTTCTTT. It specifies CASGKGRRNTEAFF. V gene TRBV6-5 combines with J gene TRBJ1-1; possible D gene TRBD1, 5 bases. CDR1 MNHEY and CDR2 SVGAGI come from the germline V gene. The CDR3 extends over 14 amino acids. Trimming removed 8 bases at V and 1 base at J, with 14 bases between.

The gene calls are TRBV19 and TRBJ2-2; 7 bases agree with TRBD1. The length of the CDR3 is 16 residues. The junction had 14 bases not matched to a gene; V was cut back by 9 bases and J by 4 bases. CDR1 and CDR2 (germline): LNHDA, SQIVND (reference sequence). In nucleotides, the CDR3 is TGTGCCAGCAAAGTCGGTCGGGACAGCTCCACCGGGGAGCTGTTTTTT. It codes for CASKVGRDSSTGELFF.